A single sample is the source of the 15 T cell receptor beta chains below, sequenced in a study of blood T cell repertoires in COVID-19. Assay: immunoSEQ multiplex PCR; the TCRdb copy retains only in-frame clones and omits some. The table shows roughly 500,000 clones, with about 91% occurring only once. Sample: peripheral blood. The receptors were sampled from a man between 18 and 29 years old with COVID-19, enrolled during active disease.

V gene TRBV7-3 combines with J gene TRBJ2-7, with 15 positions matching TRBD2. This CDR3 has 18 amino acids. V lost 4 bases to trimming and J lost 7 bases; unmatched junction nucleotides: 14. CDR1 is SGHTA and CDR2 is FQGTGA in the germline V gene. CDR3 loop: CASSSNPGLAGGPWEQYF. The CDR3 DNA sequence: TGTGCCAGCAGCTCAAACCCCGGACTAGCGGGAGGGCCGTGGGAGCAGTACTTC.

V usage is TRBV5-1 and J usage is TRBJ2-1; 15 bases are shared with TRBD2. The CDR3 loop spans 17 amino acids. The V gene end was trimmed by 2 bases and the J gene end by 6 bases; junction bases not matched to a gene: 6. Germline-derived CDR1 and CDR2 are SGHRS and YFSETQ. The CDR3 region is CASSLGTSGGNLNEQFF. The CDR3 DNA is TGCGCCAGCAGCTTAGGGACTAGCGGGGGGAACCTCAATGAGCAGTTCTTC.

This chain joins TRBV4-1 and TRBJ2-3, with 9 positions matching TRBD2. Germline CDR1 and CDR2: MGHRA and YSYEKL. With 6 bases clipped from V and 6 bases from J, the junction kept 19 bases outside the gene matches. CDR3 length: 18 amino acids. CDR3 DNA: TGCGCCAGCAGGTCGGCGGGTAGCGGGGGAATCAAGAGGGATACGCAGTATTTT. Translated: CASRSAGSGGIKRDTQYF.

This clone was found once. This chain links TRBV5-1 with TRBJ2-2, with D possibly TRBD1 on 5 matching bases. This CDR3 is built from 18 residues. Germline V gives CDR1 SGHRS, CDR2 YFSETQ. V was trimmed by 4 bases and J by 3 bases, leaving 22 bases between them. CDR3 sequence (DNA): TGCGCCAGCAGCCTTTTTTATGTGGAACAGGACGACACCGGGGAGCTGTTTTTT. Translating it yields CASSLFYVEQDDTGELFF.

The rearrangement links TRBV11-2 to TRBJ2-5, with 7 bases lining up with TRBD2. J was trimmed by 1 base and V by 1 base; bases with no gene match: 0. The length of the CDR3 is 14 residues. Germline CDR1 reads SGHAT; CDR2 reads FQNNGV. The DNA for the CDR3 is TGTGCCAGCAGCTTAGGACTAGCCCAAGAGACCCAGTACTTC. Its protein is CASSLGLAQETQYF. The whole variable domain, filled in from reference TRBV11-2 and TRBJ2-5, reads EAGVAQSPRYKIIEKRQSVAFWCNPISGHATLYWYQQILGQGPKLLIQFQNNGVVDDSQLPKDRFSAERLKGVDSTLKIQPAKLEDSAVYLCASSLGLAQETQYFGPGTRLLVL.

This rearrangement joins TRBV2 to TRBJ2-7; D possibly corresponds to TRBD2 (5 bases). The germline gives CDR1 SNHLY, CDR2 FYNNEI. Trimming stripped 7 bases from V and 6 bases from J, with 16 bases between. The CDR3 loop spans 13 amino acids. The CDR3 here is CASKEQSSGEQYF. The CDR3 bases are TGTGCCAGCAAGGAACAAAGCAGCGGCGAGCAGTACTTC.

The genes are TRBV7-9 and TRBJ1-2; 11 bases fit TRBD1. Germline V gene data show CDR1 as SEHNR and CDR2 as FQNEAQ (reference sequence). V was clipped by 6 bases and J by 7 bases; unmatched bases: 13. CDR3 size: 16 residues. The CDR3 reads CASSFSGDRGYGGYTF. As DNA, the CDR3 is TGTGCCAGCAGTTTCTCGGGGGACAGGGGGTACGGTGGCTACACCTTC.

This clone has only one observation. V usage is TRBV9 and J usage is TRBJ2-5; no definite D call. In germline, CDR1 is SGDLS, CDR2 YYNGEE. Trimming removed 4 bases from V and 0 bases from J, with 10 bases in between. The CDR3 is made up of 14 amino acids. CDR3 in amino acids: CASSPRLYQETQYF. The CDR3 region has the DNA TGTGCCAGCAGCCCACGGTTGTACCAAGAGACCCAGTACTTC.

This sequence joins TRBV5-4 and TRBJ1-2; no reliable D call. Germline CDR1 SGHNT, CDR2 YYREEE (reference sequence). The CDR3 runs to 13 residues. V shed 4 bases and J shed 8 bases, with 15 bases lying between them. The chain's CDR3 is CASSLTRTEGYTF. In DNA, the CDR3 is TGTGCCAGCAGCCTGACTCGCACGGAAGGCTACACCTTC.

The genes are TRBV3-1 (or the pseudogene TRBV3-2) and TRBJ2-3; TRBD2 matches 11 bases. CDR1 is LGHDT and CDR2 is YNNKEL in the germline V gene (reference sequence). V was pared by 1 base and J by 2 bases, with 2 bases of the junction left unmatched. This CDR3 has 16 residues. In DNA, the CDR3 is TGTGCCAGCAGCCAAGCTAGCGGGGGGTACACAGATACGCAGTATTTT. Its translation: CASSQASGGYTDTQYF.

This chain connects TRBV15 to TRBJ2-7; 9 bases align to TRBD2. J lost 4 bases, V lost 0 bases, and 7 bases had no gene match. CDR3 length: 16 residues. Germline V CDR1 and CDR2: LNHNV, YYDKDF (reference sequence). This chain's CDR3 is CATSRDILAGKYEQYF. CDR3 bases: TGTGCCACCAGCAGAGATATCCTAGCGGGAAAATACGAGCAGTACTTC.

The CDR3 sequence is CASTLGEAQPQHF. CDR3 coding DNA: TGTGCCAGCACCTTGGGGGAGGCTCAGCCCCAGCATTTT. The chain is built from TRBV12-3 or TRBV12-4 and TRBJ1-5, with TRBD1 as a possible D gene (5 bases). The length of the CDR3 is 13 residues. The V gene lost 7 bases and the J gene lost 6 bases, with 13 bases spanning the gap.

The chain combines TRBV5-4 with TRBJ2-3, with D tentatively TRBD2 (6 bases). In germline, CDR1 is SGHNT, CDR2 YYREEE (reference sequence). V gave up 1 base and J gave up 0 bases, with 15 bases separating them. The CDR3 has 17 residues. The CDR3, as DNA: TGTGCCAGCAGCTTGCCGGCGGGGTTGAGGAGCACAGATACGCAGTATTTT. This encodes CASSLPAGLRSTDTQYF.

The chain combines TRBV7-8 with TRBJ2-1; TRBD2 matches at 7 bases. V dropped 1 base and J dropped 0; count of bases not matched to a gene: 9. The CDR3 runs to 18 residues. The germline V gene has CDR1 SGHVS and CDR2 FQNEAQ. The chain's CDR3 is CASSLGKSLASSYNEQFF. The CDR3 DNA sequence: TGTGCCAGCAGCTTAGGAAAGTCACTAGCGAGCTCCTACAATGAGCAGTTCTTC.

Note on this clone: A read error is possible here, since a much larger clone lies one base away. The sample carries other DNA sequences with the same CDR3. J is TRBJ2-7 and V is TRBV4-1, with 7 bases aligning to TRBD2. The germline CDR1 and CDR2 sequences are MGHRA and YSYEKL. The CDR3 contains 15 residues. Losses at the gene ends were 1 base for V and 1 base for J; bases not matched to a gene: 4. CDR3: CASSQASGVSYEQYF. The CDR3 nucleotides read TGCGCCAGCAGCCAAGCCAGCGGGGTGTCCTACGAGCAGTACTTC.